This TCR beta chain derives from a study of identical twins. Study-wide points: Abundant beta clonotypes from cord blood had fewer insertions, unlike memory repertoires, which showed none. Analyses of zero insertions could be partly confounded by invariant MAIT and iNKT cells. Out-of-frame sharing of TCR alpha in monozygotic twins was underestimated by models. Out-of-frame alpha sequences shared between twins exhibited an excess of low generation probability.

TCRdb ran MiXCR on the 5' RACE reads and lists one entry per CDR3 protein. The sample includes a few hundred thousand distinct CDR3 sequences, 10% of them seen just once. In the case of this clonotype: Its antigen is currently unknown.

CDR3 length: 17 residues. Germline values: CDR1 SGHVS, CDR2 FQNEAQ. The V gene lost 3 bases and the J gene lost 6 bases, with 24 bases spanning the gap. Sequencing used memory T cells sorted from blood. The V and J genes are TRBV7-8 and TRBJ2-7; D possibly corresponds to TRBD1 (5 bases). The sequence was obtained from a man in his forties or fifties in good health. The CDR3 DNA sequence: TGTGCCAGCAGCTTGCTTTCCATGGGTACCCGGCAGGGCGAGCAGTACTTC. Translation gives CASSLLSMGTRQGEQYF.